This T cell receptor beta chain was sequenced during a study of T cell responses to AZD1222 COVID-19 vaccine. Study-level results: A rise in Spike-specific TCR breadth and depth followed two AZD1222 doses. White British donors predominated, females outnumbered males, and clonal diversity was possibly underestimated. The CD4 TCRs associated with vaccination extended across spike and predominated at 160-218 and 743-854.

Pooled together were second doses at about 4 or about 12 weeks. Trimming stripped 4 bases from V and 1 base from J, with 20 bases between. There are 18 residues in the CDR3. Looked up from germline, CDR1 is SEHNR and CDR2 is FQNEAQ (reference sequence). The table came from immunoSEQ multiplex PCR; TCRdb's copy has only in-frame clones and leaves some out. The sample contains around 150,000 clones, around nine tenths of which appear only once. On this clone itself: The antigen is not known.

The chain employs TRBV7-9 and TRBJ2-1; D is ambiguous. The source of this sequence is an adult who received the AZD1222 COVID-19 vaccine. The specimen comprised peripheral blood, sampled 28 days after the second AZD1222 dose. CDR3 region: CASSSWKGRIESYNEQFF. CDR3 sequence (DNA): TGTGCCAGCAGCTCCTGGAAGGGTCGGATAGAATCCTACAATGAGCAGTTCTTC.